These T cell receptor beta chains were read from a single sample in a study of blood T cell repertoires in COVID-19. Generated by immunoSEQ multiplex PCR, the TCRdb table keeps only in-frame clones and is missing some. The sample has a few hundred thousand clones, 90% seen once; the top ten hold approximately 4.3%. Sequencing was done on a sample of PBMCs or T cells enriched from blood (not recorded which). All receptors derive from a woman aged 18-29 years with acute COVID-19. The CDR3 runs from the conserved cysteine through the conserved F or W. The order of the fields is D gene, J gene, V gene, CDR3 protein, CDR3 DNA. The D gene is left open where the match is weak.

>.|TRBJ2-2|TRBV9
CASSDNLATNTGELFF
TGTGCCAGCTCCGACAACCTAGCGACCAACACCGGGGAGCTGTTTTTT
>TRBD1|TRBJ2-7|TRBV27
CASSQGWGQAVNEQYF
TGTGCCAGCAGTCAAGGGTGGGGACAGGCGGTGAACGAGCAGTACTTC
>TRBD2|TRBJ2-1|TRBV7-2
CASSLNIAGAKFF
TGTGCCAGCAGCTTAAACATTGCGGGAGCCAAGTTCTTC
>TRBD1|TRBJ1-1|TRBV13
CASSPQTGGRTEAFF
TGTGCCAGCAGCCCCCAGACAGGGGGTCGCACTGAAGCTTTCTTT
>.|TRBJ2-3|TRBV3-1/TRBV3-2
CASSRTGKDTQYF
TGTGCCAGCAGCCGAACAGGGAAAGATACGCAGTATTTT
>.|TRBJ1-3|TRBV12-5
CASGFFLNGAHSGNTIYF
TGTGCTAGTGGTTTCTTTTTGAACGGTGCGCACTCTGGAAACACCATATATTTT
>.|TRBJ1-6|TRBV6-5
CASSKEQGNSPLHF
TGTGCCAGCAGTAAGGAACAGGGAAATTCACCCCTCCACTTT
>.|TRBJ1-6|TRBV14
CASSREGQRLSPLHF
TGTGCCAGCAGCCGGGAGGGACAAAGGTTATCACCCCTCCACTTT
>.|TRBJ1-1|TRBV5-1
CASSFLGGRNTEAFF
TGCGCCAGCAGCTTTTTGGGAGGGAGGAACACTGAAGCTTTCTTT
>.|TRBJ2-1|TRBV28
CASSVPLRGNEQFF
TGTGCCAGCAGCGTACCCTTAAGGGGCAATGAGCAGTTCTTC
>.|TRBJ1-1|TRBV19
CASTPDRLNTEAFF
TGTGCCAGTACCCCGGACAGATTGAACACTGAAGCTTTCTTT
>.|TRBJ2-2|TRBV28
CASSYYRELFF
TGTGCCAGCAGTTACTACCGGGAGCTGTTTTTT
>TRBD2|TRBJ2-1|TRBV7-9
CASSPQMRVAGRLDEQFF
TGTGCCAGCAGCCCCCAAATGAGGGTAGCGGGAAGGTTGGATGAGCAGTTCTTC